These 23 T cell receptor beta chains were sequenced from one sample in a study of vaccination effects on CD4 cells after COVID-19. The protocol was immunoSEQ multiplex PCR, while the TCRdb copy is restricted to in-frame clones and leaves out a portion. The table has under 55,000 clones, over 60% seen once. These receptors' antigens are unknown. Having been cultured for less than 13 days, the cells underwent CD4+ T cell isolation. Participants each got two BNT162b2 or mRNA-1273 vaccine doses. The material was CD4+ T cells from PBMCs cultured without peptide, obtained after COVID-19 vaccination. The receptor source for this set is a human donor who received a COVID-19 vaccine.

This clone has more than one count but fewer than ten. The chain employs TRBV5-4 and TRBJ1-2, with a tentative D call TRBD1 (5 bases). CDR3 length equals 11 residues. V shed 1 base and J shed 8 bases, with 6 bases lying between them. Germline CDR1 SGHNT, CDR2 YYREEE (reference sequence). CDR3 sequence reads: CASSLRGGYTF. CDR3 bases: TGTGCCAGCAGCTTGAGGGGAGGCTACACCTTC.

The chain recombines TRBV4-1 with TRBJ1-2; 9 positions match TRBD1. Germline CDR1 is MGHRA and CDR2 is YSYEKL. The ends lost 0 bases at V and 4 bases at J; junction bases unmatched: 6. This CDR3 is 16 amino acids long. CDR3 amino acids: CASSQDLGQGTYGYTF. As DNA, the CDR3 is TGCGCCAGCAGCCAAGATTTGGGACAGGGCACCTATGGCTACACCTTC.

The table lists this clone with a few counts. The gene calls are TRBV21-1 and TRBJ2-7; TRBD2 was called by the table and not checked on the DNA. TRBV21-1 is listed as a pseudogene. CDR3 size: 15 residues. DNA for the CDR3: TGTGCCAGCAGACACACTAGCGGGAGGGCCTCCGAGCAGTACTTC. It translates to CASRHTSGRASEQYF.

CDR3 sequence (DNA): TGTGCCAGCCGACGTGGTCGGGACTTAGGCTACGAGCAGTACTTC. The encoded protein is CASRRGRDLGYEQYF. V gene TRBV5-4 combines with J gene TRBJ2-7; D possibly corresponds to TRBD2 (6 bases). The V end was cut by 7 bases, the J end by 3 bases, with 20 bases between. Germline values: CDR1 SGHNT, CDR2 YYREEE (reference sequence). The CDR3 is 15 residues long. Together with reference TRBV5-4 and TRBJ2-7, the CDR3 gives the full variable domain: ETGVTQSPTHLIKTRGQQVTLRCSSQSGHNTVSWYQQALGQGPQFIFQYYREEENGRGNFPPRFSGLQFPNYSSELNVNALELDDSALYLCASRRGRDLGYEQYFGPGTRLTVT.

This sequence joins TRBV19 and TRBJ2-6; D is unresolved. The germline CDR1 and CDR2 sequences are LNHDA and SQIVND (reference sequence). V was cut by 10 bases and J by 0 bases, with 13 bases left in between. This CDR3 region has 15 residues. The CDR3 region has the DNA TGTGCCACCTCCCATCAGCCCTCTGGGGCCAACGTCCTGACTTTC. Amino acid sequence: CATSHQPSGANVLTF.

This chain connects TRBV19 to TRBJ2-1; D is perhaps TRBD1 (5 bases). The germline gives CDR1 LNHDA, CDR2 SQIVND (reference sequence). V dropped 11 bases and J dropped 7 bases, with 12 bases sitting between them. There are 11 residues in the CDR3. CDR3 in DNA: TGTGCCGCAGGGCTTTGGAATGAGCAGTTCTTC. Translating it yields CAAGLWNEQFF.

DNA for the CDR3: TGTGCCAGCAGTGAAGGGTGGGGGACAGGGCAAGAGACCCAGTACTTC. Amino acid sequence: CASSEGWGTGQETQYF. The rearrangement joins TRBV6-1 to TRBJ2-5, with 9 bases matching TRBD1. Germline CDR1 is MNHNS and CDR2 is SASEGT. The V gene end was trimmed by 1 base and the J gene end by 2 bases; junction bases not matched to a gene: 5. The CDR3 has 16 amino acids.

V and J are TRBV2 and TRBJ2-7, with D possibly called TRBD1 or TRBD2 (5 bases each). V lost 9 bases, J lost 7 bases, and 22 bases lay in between. The CDR3 is made up of 14 amino acids. Germline CDR1 SNHLY, CDR2 FYNNEI. The CDR3 nucleotides are TGTGCCAGTCAACCGCCGGGGCCTCGGGGTGAGCAGTACTTC. Its protein product is CASQPPGPRGEQYF. Complete variable domain (other parts from reference TRBV2 and TRBJ2-7): EPEVTQTPSHQVTQMGQEVILRCVPISNHLYFYWYRQILGQKVEFLVSFYNNEISEKSEIFDDQFSVERPDGSNFTLKIRSTKLEDSAMYFCASQPPGPRGEQYFGPGTRLTVT.

The rearrangement uses TRBV5-4 and TRBJ2-1; TRBD1 matches at 7 bases. Losses at the gene ends were 4 bases for V and 8 bases for J; bases not matched to a gene: 9. The CDR3 loop spans 14 amino acids. The germline V gene has CDR1 SGHNT and CDR2 YYREEE (reference sequence). The CDR3 sequence is CASSRTGVSDEQFF. CDR3 DNA sequence: TGTGCCAGCAGCCGAACAGGGGTTTCGGATGAGCAGTTCTTC.

The chain uses TRBV2 and TRBJ1-1, with 8 bases matching TRBD1. CDR3 length: 17 residues. The trim removed 3 bases at V and 1 base at J, leaving 10 bases unmatched. The germline gives CDR1 SNHLY, CDR2 FYNNEI. The DNA of the CDR3 is TGTGCCAGCAGTGATAGAGACAGGGGTCTACCGAACACTGAAGCTTTCTTT. Protein product: CASSDRDRGLPNTEAFF.

The gene calls are TRBV4-2 and TRBJ2-4; no clear D gene. The CDR3 spans 16 residues. Trimming shortened V by 0 bases and J by 0 bases, and 9 bases separated the two germline ends. Germline lookup yields CDR1 LGHNA and CDR2 YNFKEQ. CDR3 residues: CASSQDDALAKNIQYF. The DNA of the CDR3 is TGTGCCAGCAGCCAAGATGATGCCCTAGCCAAAAACATTCAGTACTTC.

This clone was seen a single time. This chain links TRBV5-1 with TRBJ1-3; TRBD1 matches 9 bases. The trim removed 6 bases at V and 0 bases at J, leaving 10 bases unmatched. In germline, CDR1 is SGHRS, CDR2 YFSETQ. The CDR3 contains 17 residues. The CDR3 loop is CASTPGQGIISGNTIYF. The CDR3 DNA reads TGCGCCAGCACGCCGGGACAGGGAATTATCTCTGGAAACACCATATATTTT. Drawing the rest from reference TRBV5-1 and TRBJ1-3, the complete variable domain is KAGVTQTPRYLIKTRGQQVTLSCSPISGHRSVSWYQQTPGQGLQFLFEYFSETQRNKGNFPGRFSGRQFSNSRSEMNVSTLELGDSALYLCASTPGQGIISGNTIYFGEGSWLTVV.

The V gene is TRBV7-9, the J gene TRBJ2-1, with TRBD2 matching 7 bases. Per the germline V gene, CDR1 is SEHNR and CDR2 is FQNEAQ (reference sequence). The CDR3 is 15 amino acids. Germline trimming cut 5 bases from V and 7 bases from J; bases unmatched to any gene: 11. The CDR3 DNA sequence: TGTGCCAGCAGCCCAGTAGGGACTACTAAGAATGAGCAGTTCTTC. This gives the protein CASSPVGTTKNEQFF.

The chain couples TRBV2 to TRBJ1-3, with D possibly being TRBD1 (5 bases). The V end lost 9 bases, the J end lost 0 bases, and 9 bases lay between the germline ends. The germline V gene encodes CDR1 SNHLY and CDR2 FYNNEI. CDR3 length equals 13 residues. The CDR3 reads CARRQSSGNTIYF. CDR3 DNA sequence: TGTGCCAGGCGACAGAGCTCTGGAAACACCATATATTTT.

The CDR3 bases are TGTGCCAGCAGCTTAGAGAGGAGGACAGAGCAGTTCTTC. Amino acid sequence: CASSLERRTEQFF. The chain links TRBV7-2 to TRBJ2-1, with D tentatively TRBD1 or TRBD2 (5 bases each). The CDR3 sequence is 13 residues long. Between the trimmed V and J ends, which lost 1 base and 10 bases, there was a span of 11 bases. Germline V gene data show CDR1 as SGHTA and CDR2 as FQGNSA. Complete variable domain (other parts from reference TRBV7-2 and TRBJ2-1): GAGVSQSPSNKVTEKGKDVELRCDPISGHTALYWYRQSLGQGLEFLIYFQGNSAPDKSGLPSDRFSAERTGGSVSTLTIQRTQQEDSAVYLCASSLERRTEQFFGPGTRLTVL.

The gene calls are TRBV18 and TRBJ2-2; D assignment may be TRBD1 or TRBD2 (7 bases each). Germline assignment: CDR1 KGHSH and CDR2 LQKENI. The CDR3 extends over 16 amino acids. V lost 1 base to trimming and J lost 2 bases, with 11 bases between them. CDR3 loop: CASSPQRDRNTGELFF. The CDR3 DNA sequence: TGTGCCAGCTCACCACAGCGGGACAGAAACACCGGGGAGCTGTTTTTT. The full variable domain, in which reference TRBV18 and TRBJ2-2 provide the parts outside the CDR3, is NAGVMQNPRHLVRRRGQEARLRCSPMKGHSHVYWYRQLPEEGLKFMVYLQKENIIDESGMPKERFSAEFPKEGPSILRIQQVVRGDSAAYFCASSPQRDRNTGELFFGEGSRLTVL.

For this clone: At one end, the junction sequence differs from germline, possibly due to a read error. The chain combines TRBV3-1 (or the pseudogene TRBV3-2) with TRBJ2-7; a weak D match, TRBD1 (6 bases). CDR3 size: 13 residues. Germline V gives CDR1 LGHDT, CDR2 YNNKEL (reference sequence). The CDR3: CASSQVSGTHPNF. The CDR3 nucleotides read TGTGCCAGCAGCCAAGTGTCCGGGACACATCCCAACTTC.

The V and J genes are TRBV7-8 and TRBJ2-5; D is ambiguous. Trimming took 5 bases from V and 5 from J, leaving 12 bases between them. Germline values: CDR1 SGHVS, CDR2 FQNEAQ. The CDR3 consists of 13 residues. This CDR3 reads CASSHDSQETQYF. The CDR3, as DNA: TGTGCCAGCAGCCATGACTCGCAGGAGACCCAGTACTTC. Full variable domain (missing parts from reference TRBV7-8 and TRBJ2-5): GAGVSQSPRYKVAKRGQDVALRCDPISGHVSLFWYQQALGQGPEFLTYFQNEAQLDKSGLPSDRFFAERPEGSVSTLKIQRTQQEDSAVYLCASSHDSQETQYFGPGTRLLVL.

Here the CDR3 DNA reads TGTGCCACCAGCAGACAGGCAGGACAATCCTACGAGCAGTACTTC. Translated: CATSRQAGQSYEQYF. This chain joins TRBV15 and TRBJ2-7; D might be TRBD1 (5 bases). Trimming left V 2 bases short and J 1 base short, with 12 bases between. The V gene's germline CDR1 is LNHNV and CDR2 YYDKDF (reference sequence). This CDR3 contains 15 residues.

The rearrangement joins TRBV19 to TRBJ2-3, with D perhaps TRBD1 or TRBD2 (6 bases each). The CDR3 covers 15 residues. Trimming took off 2 bases at V and 5 bases at J, with 14 bases between the two ends. Germline-derived CDR1 and CDR2 are LNHDA and SQIVND (reference sequence). The CDR3 DNA follows: TGTGCCAGTAGTATATTCGAGGGGGGATTAGATACGCAGTATTTT. It encodes CASSIFEGGLDTQYF.

The CDR3 here is CASSDLGQHYEQYF. CDR3 bases: TGTGCCAGCAGTGACCTGGGACAGCACTACGAGCAGTACTTC. This chain connects TRBV6-1 to TRBJ2-7; 7 bases agree with TRBD1. The trim removed 3 bases at V and 3 bases at J, leaving 5 bases unmatched. The CDR3 is 14 amino acids. Germline CDR1 is MNHNS and CDR2 is SASEGT.

This sequence joins TRBV6-4 and TRBJ2-3; 11 bases line up with TRBD2. V shed 0 bases and J 4 bases; nucleotides not matched to a gene: 3. The length of the CDR3 is 16 residues. In germline, CDR1 is MRHNA, CDR2 SNTAGT. CDR3 in DNA: TGTGCCAGCAGTGACTCGTCTAGCGGGGGGCCAGATACGCAGTATTTT. Translated: CASSDSSSGGPDTQYF.

The rearrangement links TRBV19 to TRBJ1-4; D not certain. This CDR3 is 14 amino acids long. Trimming removed 7 bases from V and 7 bases from J, with 16 bases in between. From germline, CDR1 is LNHDA and CDR2 SQIVND (reference sequence). The CDR3 region is CASTSGLVSEKLFF. CDR3 DNA: TGTGCCAGTACTTCCGGACTCGTTAGTGAAAAACTGTTTTTT.